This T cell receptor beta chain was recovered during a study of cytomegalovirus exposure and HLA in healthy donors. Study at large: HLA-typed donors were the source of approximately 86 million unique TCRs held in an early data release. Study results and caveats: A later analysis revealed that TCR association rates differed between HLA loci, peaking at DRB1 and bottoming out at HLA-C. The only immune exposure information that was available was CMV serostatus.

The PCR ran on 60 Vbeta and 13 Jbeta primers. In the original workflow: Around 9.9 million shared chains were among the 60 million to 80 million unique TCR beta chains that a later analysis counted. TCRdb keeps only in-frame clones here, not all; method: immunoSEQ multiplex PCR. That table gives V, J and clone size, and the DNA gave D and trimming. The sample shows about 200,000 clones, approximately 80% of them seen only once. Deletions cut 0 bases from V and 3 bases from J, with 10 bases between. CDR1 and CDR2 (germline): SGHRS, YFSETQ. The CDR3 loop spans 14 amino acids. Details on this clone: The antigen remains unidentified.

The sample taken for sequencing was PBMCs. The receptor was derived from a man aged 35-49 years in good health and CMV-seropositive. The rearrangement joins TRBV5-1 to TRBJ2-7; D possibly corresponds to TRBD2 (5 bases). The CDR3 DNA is TGCGCCAGCAGCTTGGTCGGGAAGGGCTACGAGCAGTACTTC. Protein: CASSLVGKGYEQYF. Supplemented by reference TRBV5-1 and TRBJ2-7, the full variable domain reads KAGVTQTPRYLIKTRGQQVTLSCSPISGHRSVSWYQQTPGQGLQFLFEYFSETQRNKGNFPGRFSGRQFSNSRSEMNVSTLELGDSALYLCASSLVGKGYEQYFGPGTRLTVT.